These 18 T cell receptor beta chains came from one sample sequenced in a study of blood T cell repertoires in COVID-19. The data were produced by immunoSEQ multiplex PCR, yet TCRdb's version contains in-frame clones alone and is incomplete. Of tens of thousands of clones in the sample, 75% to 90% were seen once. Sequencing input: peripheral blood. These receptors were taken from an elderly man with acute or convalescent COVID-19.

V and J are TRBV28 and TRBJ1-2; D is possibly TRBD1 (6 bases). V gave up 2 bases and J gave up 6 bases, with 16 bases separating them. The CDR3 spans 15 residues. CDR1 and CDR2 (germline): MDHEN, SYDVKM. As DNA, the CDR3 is TGTGCCAGCAGTTTAGGGGCAGGGGATCCCCATGGCTACACCTTC. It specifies CASSLGAGDPHGYTF.

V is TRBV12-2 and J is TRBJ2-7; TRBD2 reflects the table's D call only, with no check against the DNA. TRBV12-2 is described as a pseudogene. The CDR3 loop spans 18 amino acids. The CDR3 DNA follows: TGTGCAAGTCGCTTAGCGCCTCTTCCGGCTAGCGGGACCTACGAGCAGTACTTC. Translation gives CASRLAPLPASGTYEQYF.

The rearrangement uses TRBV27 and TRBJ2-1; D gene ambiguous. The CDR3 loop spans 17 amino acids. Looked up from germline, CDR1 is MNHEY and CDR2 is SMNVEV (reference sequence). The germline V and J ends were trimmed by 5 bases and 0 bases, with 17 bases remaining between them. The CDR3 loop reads CASSPDVRVSSYNEQFF. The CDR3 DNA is TGTGCCAGCAGTCCCGATGTCCGGGTGAGCTCCTACAATGAGCAGTTCTTC.

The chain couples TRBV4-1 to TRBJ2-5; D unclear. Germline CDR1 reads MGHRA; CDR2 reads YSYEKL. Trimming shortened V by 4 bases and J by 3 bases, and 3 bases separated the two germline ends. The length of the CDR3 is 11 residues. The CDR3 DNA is TGCGCCAGCAGCCCTAAAGAGACCCAGTACTTC. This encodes CASSPKETQYF.

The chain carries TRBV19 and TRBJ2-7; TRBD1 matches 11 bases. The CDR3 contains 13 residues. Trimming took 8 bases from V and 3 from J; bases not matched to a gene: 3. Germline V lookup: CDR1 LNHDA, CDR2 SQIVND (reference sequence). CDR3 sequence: CASAGTGGYEQYF. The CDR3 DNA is TGTGCCAGTGCCGGGACAGGGGGCTACGAGCAGTACTTC. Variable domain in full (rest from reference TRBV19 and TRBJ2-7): DGGITQSPKYLFRKEGQNVTLSCEQNLNHDAMYWYRQDPGQGLRLIYYSQIVNDFQKGDIAEGYSVSREKKESFPLTVTSAQKNPTAFYLCASAGTGGYEQYFGPGTRLTVT.

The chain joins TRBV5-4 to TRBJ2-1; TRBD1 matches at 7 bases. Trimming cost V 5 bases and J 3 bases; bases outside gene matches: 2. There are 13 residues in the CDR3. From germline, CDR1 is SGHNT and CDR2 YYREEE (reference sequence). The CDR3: CASRRTGYNEQFF. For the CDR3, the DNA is TGTGCCAGCAGACGGACAGGCTACAATGAGCAGTTCTTC.

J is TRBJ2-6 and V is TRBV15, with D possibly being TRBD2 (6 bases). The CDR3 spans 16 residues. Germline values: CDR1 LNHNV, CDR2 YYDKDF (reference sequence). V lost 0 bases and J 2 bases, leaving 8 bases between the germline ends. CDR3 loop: CATSRDSGAGANVLTF. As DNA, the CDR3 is TGTGCCACCAGCAGAGATTCGGGGGCTGGGGCCAACGTCCTGACTTTC.

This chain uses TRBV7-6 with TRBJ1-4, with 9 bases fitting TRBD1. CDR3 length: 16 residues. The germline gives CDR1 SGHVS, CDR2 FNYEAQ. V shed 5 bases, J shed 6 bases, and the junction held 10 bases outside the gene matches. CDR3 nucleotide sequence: TGTGCCAGCAGCACCGTTACAGGGGGCTTTGATGAAAAACTGTTTTTT. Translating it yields CASSTVTGGFDEKLFF. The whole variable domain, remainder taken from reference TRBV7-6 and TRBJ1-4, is GAGVSQSPRYKVTKRGQDVALRCDPISGHVSLYWYRQALGQGPEFLTYFNYEAQQDKSGLPNDRFSAERPEGSISTLTIQRTEQRDSAMYRCASSTVTGGFDEKLFFGSGTQLSVL.

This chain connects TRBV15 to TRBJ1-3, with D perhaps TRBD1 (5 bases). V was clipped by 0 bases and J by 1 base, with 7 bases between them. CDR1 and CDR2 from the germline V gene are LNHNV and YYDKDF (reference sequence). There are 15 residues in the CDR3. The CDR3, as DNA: TGTGCCACCAGCAGAGACAGGGTATCTGGAAACACCATATATTTT. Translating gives CATSRDRVSGNTIYF.

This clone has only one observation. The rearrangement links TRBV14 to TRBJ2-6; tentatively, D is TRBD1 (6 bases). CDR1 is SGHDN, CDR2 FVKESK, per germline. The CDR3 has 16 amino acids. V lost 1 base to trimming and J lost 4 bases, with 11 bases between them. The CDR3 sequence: CASSQVWGLGANVLTF. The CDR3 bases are TGTGCCAGCAGCCAAGTATGGGGGCTAGGGGCCAACGTCCTGACTTTC.

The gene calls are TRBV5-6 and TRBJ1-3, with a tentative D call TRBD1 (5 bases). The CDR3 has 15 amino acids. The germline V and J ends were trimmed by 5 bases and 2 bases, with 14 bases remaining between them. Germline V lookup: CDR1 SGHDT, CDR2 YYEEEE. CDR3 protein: CASRYRLEAGNTIYF. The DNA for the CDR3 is TGTGCCAGCAGATACAGGTTAGAGGCTGGAAACACCATATATTTT.

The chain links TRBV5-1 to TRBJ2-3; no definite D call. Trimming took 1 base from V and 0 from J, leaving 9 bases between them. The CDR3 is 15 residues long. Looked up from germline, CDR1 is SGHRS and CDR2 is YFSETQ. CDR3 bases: TGCGCCAGCAGCTTGTTCCACGGGAGCACAGATACGCAGTATTTT. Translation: CASSLFHGSTDTQYF.

The CDR3 nucleotides read TGTGCCAGCAGCAAAGGTGGGACAGGGGGCCAGCCCCAGCATTTT. The encoded protein is CASSKGGTGGQPQHF. The chain combines TRBV21-1 with TRBJ1-5; the table's D gene call, TRBD1, was not cross checked with the DNA. TRBV21-1 is a documented pseudogene. The CDR3 contains 15 residues.

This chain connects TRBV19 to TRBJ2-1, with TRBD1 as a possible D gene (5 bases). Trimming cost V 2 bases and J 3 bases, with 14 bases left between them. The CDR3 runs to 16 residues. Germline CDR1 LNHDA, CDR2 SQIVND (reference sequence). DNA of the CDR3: TGTGCCAGTAGTATACTCTGGGGCGGTCTCTACAATGAGCAGTTCTTC. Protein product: CASSILWGGLYNEQFF.

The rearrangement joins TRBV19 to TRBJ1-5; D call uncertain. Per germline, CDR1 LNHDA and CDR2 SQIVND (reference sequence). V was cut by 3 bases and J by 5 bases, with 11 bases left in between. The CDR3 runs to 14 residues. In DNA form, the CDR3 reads TGTGCCAGTAGTATTCTTGAACAGTATCAGCCCCAGCATTTT. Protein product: CASSILEQYQPQHF.

The DNA of the CDR3 is TGTGCCAGCAGCACCCGGCCTAGCGGGAGAGGCGAGCAGTACTTC. This codes for CASSTRPSGRGEQYF. This chain links TRBV6-5 with TRBJ2-7, with 10 positions matching TRBD2. The ends lost 6 bases at V and 6 bases at J; junction bases unmatched: 11. This CDR3 comprises 15 residues. In germline, CDR1 is MNHEY, CDR2 SVGAGI.

CDR3 loop: CASSSGLPASGRLKEQFF. DNA of the CDR3: TGTGCCAGCAGCTCAGGCTTACCGGCTAGCGGGAGGCTCAAAGAGCAGTTCTTC. This chain links TRBV7-2 with TRBJ2-1; TRBD2 matches 11 bases. Losses at the gene ends were 4 bases for V and 10 bases for J; bases not matched to a gene: 18. The CDR3 is 18 residues long. CDR1 is SGHTA and CDR2 is FQGNSA in the germline V gene.

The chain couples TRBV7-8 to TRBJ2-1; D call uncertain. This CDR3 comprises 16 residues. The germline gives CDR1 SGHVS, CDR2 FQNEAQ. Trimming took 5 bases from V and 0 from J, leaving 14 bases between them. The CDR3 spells CASSAIQVNSYNEQFF. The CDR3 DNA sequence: TGTGCCAGCAGCGCCATTCAGGTTAACTCCTACAATGAGCAGTTCTTC.